The present T cell receptor beta chain was sequenced within a study of blood T cells in healthy people across ages. The second PCR ran about 6 to 11 cycles with a sample-barcoded 5' primer and J-beta primers. Each CDR3 protein gets one entry after TCRdb re-called the 5' RACE reads with MiXCR. The sample has around 800,000 distinct CDR3 sequences, about 46% seen once; the top ten hold 15% to 20%. Trimming left V 4 bases short and J 1 base short, with 15 bases between. The CDR3 spans 17 residues. From germline, CDR1 is SGHRS and CDR2 YFSETQ. The count of this clonotype is one. The chain has TRBV5-1 and TRBJ2-6; D is possibly TRBD2 (7 bases). Specimen: blood. The source of this sequence is an elderly man in good health. CDR3 DNA sequence: TGCGCCAGCAGCGCGGCTCGGGGGGCATCTGGGGCCAACGTCCTGACTTTC. Amino acids: CASSAARGASGANVLTF.